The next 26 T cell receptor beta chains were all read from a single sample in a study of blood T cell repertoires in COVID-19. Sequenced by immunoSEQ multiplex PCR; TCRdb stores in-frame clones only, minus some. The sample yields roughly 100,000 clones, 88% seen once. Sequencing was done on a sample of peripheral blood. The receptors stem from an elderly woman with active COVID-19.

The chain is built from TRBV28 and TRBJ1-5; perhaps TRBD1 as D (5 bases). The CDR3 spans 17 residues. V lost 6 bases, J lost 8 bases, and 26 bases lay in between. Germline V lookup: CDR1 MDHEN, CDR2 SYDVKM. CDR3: CASSRSPKTVFDEPQHF. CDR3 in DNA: TGTGCCAGCAGCCGCTCGCCTAAGACAGTCTTCGATGAGCCCCAGCATTTT.

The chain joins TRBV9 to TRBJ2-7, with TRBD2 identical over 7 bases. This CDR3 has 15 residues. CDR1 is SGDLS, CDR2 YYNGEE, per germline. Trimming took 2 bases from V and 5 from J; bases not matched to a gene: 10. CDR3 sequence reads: CASSVLGGSPHEQYF. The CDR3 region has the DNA TGTGCCAGCAGCGTTTTGGGCGGGAGCCCCCACGAGCAGTACTTC. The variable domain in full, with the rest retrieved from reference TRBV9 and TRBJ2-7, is DSGVTQTPKHLITATGQRVTLRCSPRSGDLSVYWYQQSLDQGLQFLIQYYNGEERAKGNILERFSAQQFPDLHSELNLSSLELGDSALYFCASSVLGGSPHEQYFGPGTRLTVT.

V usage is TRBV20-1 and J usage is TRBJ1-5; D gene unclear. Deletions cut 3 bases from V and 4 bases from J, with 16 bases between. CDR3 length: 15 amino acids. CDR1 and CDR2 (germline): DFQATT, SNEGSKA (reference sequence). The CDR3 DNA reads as TGCAGTGCTAGTGATAGGGCCGGACTTAATCAGCCCCAGCATTTT. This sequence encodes CSASDRAGLNQPQHF.

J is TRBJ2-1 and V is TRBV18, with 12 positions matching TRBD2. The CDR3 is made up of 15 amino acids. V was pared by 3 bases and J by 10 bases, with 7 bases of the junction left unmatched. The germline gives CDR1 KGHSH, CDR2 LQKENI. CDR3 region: CASSPPSGRVQEQFF. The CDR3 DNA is TGTGCCAGCTCACCGCCTAGCGGGAGGGTGCAGGAGCAGTTCTTC. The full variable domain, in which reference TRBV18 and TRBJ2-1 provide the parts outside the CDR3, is NAGVMQNPRHLVRRRGQEARLRCSPMKGHSHVYWYRQLPEEGLKFMVYLQKENIIDESGMPKERFSAEFPKEGPSILRIQQVVRGDSAAYFCASSPPSGRVQEQFFGPGTRLTVL.

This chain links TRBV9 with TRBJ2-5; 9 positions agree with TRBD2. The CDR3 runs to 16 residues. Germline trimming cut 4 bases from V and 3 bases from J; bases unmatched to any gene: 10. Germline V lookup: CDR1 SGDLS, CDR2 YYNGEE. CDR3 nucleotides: TGTGCCAGCAGCCCTAGCATTCTAGCGGGGAAAGAGACCCAGTACTTC. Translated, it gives CASSPSILAGKETQYF. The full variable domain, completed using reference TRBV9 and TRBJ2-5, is DSGVTQTPKHLITATGQRVTLRCSPRSGDLSVYWYQQSLDQGLQFLIQYYNGEERAKGNILERFSAQQFPDLHSELNLSSLELGDSALYFCASSPSILAGKETQYFGPGTRLLVL.

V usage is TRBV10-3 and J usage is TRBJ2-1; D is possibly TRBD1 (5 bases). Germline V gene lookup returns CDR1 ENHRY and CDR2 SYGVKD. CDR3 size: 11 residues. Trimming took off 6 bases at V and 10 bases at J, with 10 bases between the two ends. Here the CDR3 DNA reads TGTGCCATCAGAGGGGTAGGCGAGCAGTTCTTC. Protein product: CAIRGVGEQFF.

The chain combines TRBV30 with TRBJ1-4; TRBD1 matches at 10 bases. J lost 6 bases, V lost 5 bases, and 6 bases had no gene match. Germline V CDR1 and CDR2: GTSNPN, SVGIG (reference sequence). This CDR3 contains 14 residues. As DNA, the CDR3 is TGTGCCTGGGATACCGGGACAGGGGATGAAAAACTGTTTTTT. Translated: CAWDTGTGDEKLFF.

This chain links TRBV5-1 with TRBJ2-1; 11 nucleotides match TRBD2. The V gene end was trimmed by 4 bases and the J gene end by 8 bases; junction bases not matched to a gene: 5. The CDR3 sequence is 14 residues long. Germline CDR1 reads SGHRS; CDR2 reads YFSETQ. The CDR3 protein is CASSLSGREDEQFF. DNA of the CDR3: TGCGCCAGCAGCCTTAGCGGGAGGGAAGATGAGCAGTTCTTC.

In DNA form, the CDR3 reads TGTGCCAGCAGCCGCGGGACTAGCGGGAGGGGTAATGAGCAGTTCTTC. Protein: CASSRGTSGRGNEQFF. V usage is TRBV7-2 and J usage is TRBJ2-1; 16 nucleotides agree with TRBD2. CDR1 SGHTA and CDR2 FQGNSA come from the germline V gene. This CDR3 is built from 16 residues. The V segment lost 5 bases and the J segment 7 bases; nucleotides outside the gene matches: 5.

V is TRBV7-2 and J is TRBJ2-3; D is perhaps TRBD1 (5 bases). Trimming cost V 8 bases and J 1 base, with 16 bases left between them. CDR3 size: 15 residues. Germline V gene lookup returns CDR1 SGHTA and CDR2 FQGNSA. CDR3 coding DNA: TGTGCCAGCCGGACAAACCCTATCGGCACAGATACGCAGTATTTT. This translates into CASRTNPIGTDTQYF.

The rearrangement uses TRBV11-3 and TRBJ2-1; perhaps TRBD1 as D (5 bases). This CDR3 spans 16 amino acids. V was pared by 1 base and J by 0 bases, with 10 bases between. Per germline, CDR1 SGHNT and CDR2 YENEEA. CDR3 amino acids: CASSLAGQNSYNEQFF. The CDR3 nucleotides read TGTGCCAGCAGCTTAGCAGGGCAGAACTCCTACAATGAGCAGTTCTTC. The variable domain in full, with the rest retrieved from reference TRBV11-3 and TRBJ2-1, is EAGVVQSPRYKIIEKKQPVAFWCNPISGHNTLYWYLQNLGQGPELLIRYENEEAVDDSQLPKDRFSAERLKGVDSTLKIQPAELGDSAVYLCASSLAGQNSYNEQFFGPGTRLTVL.

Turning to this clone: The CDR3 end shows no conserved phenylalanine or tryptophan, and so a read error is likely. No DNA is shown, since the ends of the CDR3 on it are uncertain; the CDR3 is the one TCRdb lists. CDR3: CASSWGTS. The rearrangement joins TRBV11-2 to TRBJ2-6; the table's TRBD2 call for D was not verified on the DNA. The CDR3 contains 8 residues when both ends are counted. CDR1 is SGHAT and CDR2 is FQNNGV in the germline V gene.

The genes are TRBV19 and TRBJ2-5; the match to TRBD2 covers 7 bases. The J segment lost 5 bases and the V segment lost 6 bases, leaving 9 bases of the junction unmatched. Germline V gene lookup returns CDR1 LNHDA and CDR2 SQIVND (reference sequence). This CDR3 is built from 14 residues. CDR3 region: CASSPDGEGETQYF. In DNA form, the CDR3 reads TGTGCCAGTAGCCCGGATGGGGAGGGGGAGACCCAGTACTTC.

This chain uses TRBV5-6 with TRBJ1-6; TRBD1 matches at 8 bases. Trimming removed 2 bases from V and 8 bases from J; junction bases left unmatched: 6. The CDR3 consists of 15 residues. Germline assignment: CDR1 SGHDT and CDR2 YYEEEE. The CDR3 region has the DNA TGTGCCAGCAGCTTCTGGACAGGGTCGGATTCACCCCTCCACTTT. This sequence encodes CASSFWTGSDSPLHF.

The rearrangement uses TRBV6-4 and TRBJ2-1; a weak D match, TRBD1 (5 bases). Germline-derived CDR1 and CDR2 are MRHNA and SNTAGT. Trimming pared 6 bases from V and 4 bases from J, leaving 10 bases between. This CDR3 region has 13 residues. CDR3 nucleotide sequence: TGTGCCAGCAGCTCTCAGGGTTACAATGAGCAGTTCTTC. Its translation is CASSSQGYNEQFF.

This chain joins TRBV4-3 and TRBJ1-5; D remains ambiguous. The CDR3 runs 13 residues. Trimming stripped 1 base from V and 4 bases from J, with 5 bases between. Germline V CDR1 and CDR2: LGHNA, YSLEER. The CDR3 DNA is TGCGCCAGCAGCCAAGCCCTTAATCAGCCCCAGCATTTT. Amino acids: CASSQALNQPQHF.

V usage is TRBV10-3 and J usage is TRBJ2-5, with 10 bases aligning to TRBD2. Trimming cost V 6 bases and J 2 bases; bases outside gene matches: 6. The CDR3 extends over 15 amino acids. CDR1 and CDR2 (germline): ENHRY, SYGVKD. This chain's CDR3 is CAIRGGLAQQETQYF. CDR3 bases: TGTGCCATCAGAGGGGGACTAGCGCAACAAGAGACCCAGTACTTC.

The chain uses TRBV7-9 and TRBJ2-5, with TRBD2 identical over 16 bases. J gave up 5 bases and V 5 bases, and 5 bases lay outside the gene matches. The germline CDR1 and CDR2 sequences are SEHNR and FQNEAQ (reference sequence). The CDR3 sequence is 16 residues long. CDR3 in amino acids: CASSRGLAGGLETQYF. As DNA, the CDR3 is TGTGCCAGCAGCCGGGGACTAGCGGGAGGGCTGGAGACCCAGTACTTC.

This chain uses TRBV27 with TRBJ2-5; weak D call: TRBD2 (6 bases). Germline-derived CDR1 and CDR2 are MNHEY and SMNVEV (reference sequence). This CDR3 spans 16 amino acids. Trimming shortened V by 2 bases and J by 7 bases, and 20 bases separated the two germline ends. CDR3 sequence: CASSLRRENRRGTQYF. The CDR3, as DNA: TGTGCCAGCAGTTTACGTCGGGAGAACCGAAGGGGGACCCAGTACTTC.

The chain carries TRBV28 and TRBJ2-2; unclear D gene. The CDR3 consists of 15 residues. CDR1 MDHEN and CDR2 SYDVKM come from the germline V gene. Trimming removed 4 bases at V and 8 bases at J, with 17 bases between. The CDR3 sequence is CASSSPRVRRGELFF. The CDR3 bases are TGTGCCAGCAGTTCCCCCCGGGTCCGGCGGGGGGAGCTGTTTTTT.

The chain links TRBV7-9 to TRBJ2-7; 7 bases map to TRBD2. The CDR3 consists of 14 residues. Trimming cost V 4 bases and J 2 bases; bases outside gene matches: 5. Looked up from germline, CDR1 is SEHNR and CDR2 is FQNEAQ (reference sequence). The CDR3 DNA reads TGTGCCAGCAGCTCACTAGCGAGCACCTACGAGCAGTACTTC. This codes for CASSSLASTYEQYF.

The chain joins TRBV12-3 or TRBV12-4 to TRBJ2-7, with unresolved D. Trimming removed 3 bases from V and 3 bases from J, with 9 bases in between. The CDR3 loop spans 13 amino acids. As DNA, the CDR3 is TGTGCCAGCAGTTTGCTGGCGGACTACGAGCAGTACTTC. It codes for CASSLLADYEQYF.

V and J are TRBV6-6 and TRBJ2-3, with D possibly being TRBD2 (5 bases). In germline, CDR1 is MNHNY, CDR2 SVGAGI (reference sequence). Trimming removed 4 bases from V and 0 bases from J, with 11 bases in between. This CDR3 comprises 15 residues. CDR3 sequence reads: CASSLLGSSTDTQYF. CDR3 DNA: TGTGCCAGCAGTTTACTAGGTTCTAGCACAGATACGCAGTATTTT.

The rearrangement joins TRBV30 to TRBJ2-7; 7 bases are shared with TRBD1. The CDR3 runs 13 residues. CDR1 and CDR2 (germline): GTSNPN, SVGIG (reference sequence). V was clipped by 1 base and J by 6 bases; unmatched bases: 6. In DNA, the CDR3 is TGTGCCTGGAGTGGGGACAGTCGCCCCGAGCAGTACTTC. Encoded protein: CAWSGDSRPEQYF. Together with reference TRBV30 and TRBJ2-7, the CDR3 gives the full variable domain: SQTIHQWPATLVQPVGSPLSLECTVEGTSNPNLYWYRQAAGRGLQLLFYSVGIGQISSEVPQNLSASRPQDRQFILSSKKLLLSDSGFYLCAWSGDSRPEQYFGPGTRLTVT.

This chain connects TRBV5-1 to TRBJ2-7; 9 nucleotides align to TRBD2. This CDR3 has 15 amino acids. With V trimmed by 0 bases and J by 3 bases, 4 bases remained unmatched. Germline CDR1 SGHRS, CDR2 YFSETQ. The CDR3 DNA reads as TGCGCCAGCAGCTTGGTCCTAGCGGGGAACTACGAGCAGTACTTC. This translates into CASSLVLAGNYEQYF.

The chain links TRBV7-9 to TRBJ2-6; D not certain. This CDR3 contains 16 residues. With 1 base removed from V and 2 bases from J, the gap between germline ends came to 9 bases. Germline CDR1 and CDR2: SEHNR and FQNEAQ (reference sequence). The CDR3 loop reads CASSLVTGPGANVLTF. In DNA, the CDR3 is TGTGCCAGCAGCTTAGTAACTGGGCCTGGGGCCAACGTCCTGACTTTC.